One and the same sample provided the 3 T cell receptor beta chains below, sequenced in a study of blood T cells in healthy people across ages (dated by TCRdb to between 2015 and 2017). Libraries were prepared through 5' RACE. This sample was sequenced with an Illumina HiSeq 2500. A second PCR of roughly 7 to 11 cycles was performed with a sample-barcoded 5' primer and a J-beta primer mix. Starting from the raw public reads, TCRdb applied fastp trimming at Q25, assembled clones with MiXCR and retained in-frame beta chains. All rows with the same CDR3 protein become a single entry with the most common DNA and genes. This sample comprises fewer than 800,000 distinct CDR3 sequences, more than 40% of them detected only once. Together, the top ten hold under 35% of the sample. Sequenced input: blood. These receptors all stem from a woman aged 55 to 70 in good health.

The rearrangement links TRBV5-1 to TRBJ1-2; TRBD1 might be the D (6 bases). V dropped 4 bases and J dropped 9 bases, with 13 bases sitting between them. The CDR3 is 12 residues long. The germline V gene has CDR1 SGHRS and CDR2 YFSETQ. CDR3 sequence (DNA): TGCGCCAGCAGCCTAAACAGGGACCGCTACACCTTC. Amino acid sequence: CASSLNRDRYTF.

J is TRBJ1-5 and V is TRBV29-1; no reliable D call. Trimming removed 3 bases from V and 4 bases from J, with 10 bases in between. CDR3 length equals 13 residues. Germline V gene sequence: CDR1 SQVTM, CDR2 ANQGSEA. The CDR3 sequence: CSVEVAANQPQHF. The DNA of the CDR3 is TGCAGCGTTGAGGTGGCGGCTAATCAGCCCCAGCATTTT.

The V and J genes are TRBV28 and TRBJ2-3, with 14 bases that match TRBD2. With V trimmed by 5 bases and J by 3 bases, 10 bases remained unmatched. Germline V gene sequence: CDR1 MDHEN, CDR2 SYDVKM. The CDR3 runs to 18 residues. For the CDR3, the DNA is TGTGCCAGCAGTACCAGGACTAGCGGGGGGTTATTGACAGATACGCAGTATTTT. Translation gives CASSTRTSGGLLTDTQYF.